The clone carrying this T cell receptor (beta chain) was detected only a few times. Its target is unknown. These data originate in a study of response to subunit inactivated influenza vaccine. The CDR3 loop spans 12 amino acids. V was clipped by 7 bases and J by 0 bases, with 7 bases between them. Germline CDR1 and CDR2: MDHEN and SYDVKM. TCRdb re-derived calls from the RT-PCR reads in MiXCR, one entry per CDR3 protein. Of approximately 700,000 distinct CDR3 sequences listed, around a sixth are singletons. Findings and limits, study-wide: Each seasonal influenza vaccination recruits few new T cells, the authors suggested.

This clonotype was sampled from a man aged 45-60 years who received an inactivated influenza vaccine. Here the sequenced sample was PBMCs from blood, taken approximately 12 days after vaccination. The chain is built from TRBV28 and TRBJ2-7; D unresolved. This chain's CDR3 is CASTVSSYEQYF. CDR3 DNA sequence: TGTGCCAGCACAGTCAGCTCCTACGAGCAGTACTTC.